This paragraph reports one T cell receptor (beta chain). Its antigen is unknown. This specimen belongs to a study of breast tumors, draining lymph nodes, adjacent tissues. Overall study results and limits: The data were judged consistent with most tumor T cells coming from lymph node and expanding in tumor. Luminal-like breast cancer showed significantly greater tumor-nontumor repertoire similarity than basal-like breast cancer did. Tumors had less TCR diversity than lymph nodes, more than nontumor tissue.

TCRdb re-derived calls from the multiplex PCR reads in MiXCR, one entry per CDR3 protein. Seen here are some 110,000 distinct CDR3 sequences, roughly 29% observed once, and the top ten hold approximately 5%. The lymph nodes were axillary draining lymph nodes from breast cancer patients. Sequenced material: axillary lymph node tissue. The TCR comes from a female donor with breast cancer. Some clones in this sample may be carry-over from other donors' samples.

In nucleotides, the CDR3 is TGCAGTGCGAGGGGACAGGGGGGCCACGAGCAGTACTTC. It encodes CSARGQGGHEQYF. The gene calls are TRBV20-1 and TRBJ2-7, with 11 bases matching TRBD1. This CDR3 comprises 13 residues. Per the germline V gene, CDR1 is DFQATT and CDR2 is SNEGSKA (reference sequence). J was trimmed by 5 bases and V by 6 bases; bases with no gene match: 6.